Here is one T cell receptor beta chain with its context. This specimen comes from a study of blood T cells in healthy people across ages. A second PCR of 7 to 11 cycles used a sample-barcoded 5' primer and a J-beta primer mix. Template switching added a 12-random-nucleotide identifier to every cDNA molecule. Each CDR3 protein gets one entry after TCRdb re-called the 5' RACE reads with MiXCR. The sample lists 1,300,000 or so distinct CDR3 sequences; 55% to 75% were seen once. Per individual sample, total RNA of at least 5.5 micrograms was extracted. This receptor was obtained from a man between 18 and 29 years old in good health. Sequencing was done on a sample of blood.

The CDR3 region has the DNA TGCAGCGTTCTGGGGCTTGGGACTTTTGGCGGCTACACCTTC. Translation: CSVLGLGTFGGYTF. The genes are TRBV29-1 and TRBJ1-2; D perhaps matches TRBD1 (5 bases). The CDR3 extends over 14 amino acids. CDR1 SQVTM and CDR2 ANQGSEA come from the germline V gene. Between the trimmed V and J ends, which lost 5 bases and 8 bases, there was a span of 21 bases.